This record concerns one T cell receptor beta chain sequence. What it binds is unknown. The record originates from a study of cytomegalovirus exposure and HLA in healthy donors. Study-wide results and limits: In a later analysis, several top co-occurrence clusters appeared linked to parvovirus B19, influenza, CMV and Epstein-Barr virus. Per a prior analysis, the majority of TCR beta V segments were productive roughly 87% or roughly 30% of the time.

The PCR had 60 Vbeta and 13 Jbeta primers. Repertoires were generated with immunoSEQ multiplex PCR, while TCRdb's copy carries only in-frame clones and drops some. The sample holds roughly 76,000 clones; 80% to 90% are singletons and the top ten take about 2.1%. Sequencing was performed on PBMCs. This clonotype originated in a woman in her thirties in good health and CMV-seronegative.

In DNA, the CDR3 is TGTGCCAGCAGTTTATACAGGGGAAGTGAGCAGTACTTC. This codes for CASSLYRGSEQYF. The chain employs TRBV27 and TRBJ2-7; 7 bases line up with TRBD1. The J segment lost 7 bases and the V segment lost 1 base, leaving 4 bases of the junction unmatched. This CDR3 has 13 amino acids. The germline V gene has CDR1 MNHEY and CDR2 SMNVEV (reference sequence).